This T cell receptor (beta chain) was identified in a study of shared clonotypes between healthy human individuals. The wider study: Per donor, three plates held CD4 naive cells, three held CD4 memory, two held CD8 naive and one held CD8 memory. Whole-study findings and limits: Among the subsets, naive ones generally showed larger estimated richness than memory ones.

Donation came from healthy HIV-negative adults that had no recent acute infections or vaccinations. Sequencing was performed with immunoSEQ multiplex PCR; in TCRdb, only in-frame clones are kept and a portion is missing. The sample has about 380,000 clones; about 96% are singletons. Of note for this clone: The antigen is undetermined.

Per germline, CDR1 GTSNPN and CDR2 SVGIG (reference sequence). V was pared by 0 bases and J by 0 bases, with 24 bases between. CDR3 size: 21 residues. Source material: memory CD8+ T cells sorted from blood. Sample subset: CD45RO+ cells pooled with CCR7-negative TemRA cells. The chain combines TRBV30 with TRBJ2-6, with no clear D. The TCR sequence derives from a young man in good health. CDR3 sequence: CAWSVRPGGLLLYSGANVLTF. CDR3 DNA: TGTGCCTGGAGTGTACGGCCGGGTGGCCTACTACTATACTCTGGGGCCAACGTCCTGACTTTC.